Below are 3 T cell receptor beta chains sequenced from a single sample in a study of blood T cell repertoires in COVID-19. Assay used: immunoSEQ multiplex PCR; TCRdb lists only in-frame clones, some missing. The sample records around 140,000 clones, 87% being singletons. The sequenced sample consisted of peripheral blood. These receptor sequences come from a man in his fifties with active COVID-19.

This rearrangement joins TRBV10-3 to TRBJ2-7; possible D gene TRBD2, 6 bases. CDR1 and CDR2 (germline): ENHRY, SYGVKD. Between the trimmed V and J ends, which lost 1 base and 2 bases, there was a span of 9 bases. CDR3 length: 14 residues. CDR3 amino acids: CAISEWGVPYEQYF. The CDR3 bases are TGTGCCATCAGTGAGTGGGGGGTACCCTACGAGCAGTACTTC.

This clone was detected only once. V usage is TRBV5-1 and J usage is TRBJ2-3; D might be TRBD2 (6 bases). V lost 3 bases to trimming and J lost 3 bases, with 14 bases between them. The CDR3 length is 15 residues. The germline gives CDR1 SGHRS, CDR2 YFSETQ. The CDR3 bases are TGCGCCAGCAGCTCTACTAGCAATCCAACAGATACGCAGTATTTT. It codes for CASSSTSNPTDTQYF.

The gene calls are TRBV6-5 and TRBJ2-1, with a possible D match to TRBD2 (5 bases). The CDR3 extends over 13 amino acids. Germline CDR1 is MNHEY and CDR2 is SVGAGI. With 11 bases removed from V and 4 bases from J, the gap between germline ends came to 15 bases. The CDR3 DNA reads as TGTGCCGTATTATCGGACTCGTACAATGAGCAGTTCTTC. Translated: CAVLSDSYNEQFF.